This T cell receptor (beta chain) came from a study of blood T cell repertoires in COVID-19. On the study more broadly: The United States, Italy and Spain were the sources of the acute and convalescent COVID-19 samples. PBMCs, B-cell-depleted T cells, or T cells were the source of the cDNA or gDNA that made up the material.

Authors' analysis steps: Amplifying reference gene primers gave estimates of nucleated cell counts. The repertoire was sequenced with immunoSEQ multiplex PCR; TCRdb's copy has only in-frame clones and lacks some. V, J and clone size are taken as reported in that table, and D and trimming were inferred from the DNA itself. Seen here are fewer than 350,000 clones, approximately 91% observed once, and the top ten hold approximately 1%. Trimming left V 1 base short and J 1 base short, with 7 bases between. Germline lookup yields CDR1 MNHNS and CDR2 SASEGT. The CDR3 runs 14 residues. Clinical history reported by participants formed the basis on which cohorts were assigned.

This receptor was taken from a woman aged 30 to 39 who had been exposed to COVID-19. The chain combines TRBV6-1 with TRBJ1-1, with a weak D call TRBD1 (6 bases). Sequenced material: PBMCs or T cells enriched from blood (not recorded which). The CDR3, as DNA: TGTGCCAGCAGTGAAGTGACAGGGAACACTGAAGCTTTCTTT. This sequence encodes CASSEVTGNTEAFF.